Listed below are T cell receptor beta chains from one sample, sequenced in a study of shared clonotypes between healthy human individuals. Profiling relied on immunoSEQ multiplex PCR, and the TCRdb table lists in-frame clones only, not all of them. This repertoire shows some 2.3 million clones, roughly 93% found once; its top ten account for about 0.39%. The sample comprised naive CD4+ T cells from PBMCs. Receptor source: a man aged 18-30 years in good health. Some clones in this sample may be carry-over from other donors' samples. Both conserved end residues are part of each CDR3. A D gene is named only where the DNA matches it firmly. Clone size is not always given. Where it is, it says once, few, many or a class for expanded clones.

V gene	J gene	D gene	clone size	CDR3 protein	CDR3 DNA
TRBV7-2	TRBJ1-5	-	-	CASSLVSRSGQHF	TGTGCCAGCAGCTTAGTCTCCCGTAGTGGCCAGCATTTT
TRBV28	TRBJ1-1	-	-	CASSLWGGTEAFF	TGTGCCAGCAGTTTATGGGGCGGCACTGAAGCTTTCTTT
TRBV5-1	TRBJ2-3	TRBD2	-	CASSLGTSGVNTQYF	TGCGCCAGCAGCTTGGGTACTAGCGGGGTTAATACGCAGTATTTT
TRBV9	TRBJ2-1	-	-	CASSVGVENEQFF	TGTGCCAGCAGCGTCGGGGTCGAAAATGAGCAGTTCTTC
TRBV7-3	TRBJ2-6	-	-	CASSATSGANVLTF	TGTGCCAGCAGCGCTACATCTGGGGCCAACGTCCTGACTTTC
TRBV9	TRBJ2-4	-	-	CASSEDTGLAKNIQYF	TGTGCCAGCAGCGAGGACACAGGGCTAGCCAAAAACATTCAGTACTTC
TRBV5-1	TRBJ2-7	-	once	CASSLAGVLYEQYF	TGCGCCAGCAGCTTGGCCGGGGTGCTCTACGAGCAGTACTTC
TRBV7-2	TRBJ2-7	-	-	CASSLRRGRSYEQYF	TGTGCCAGCAGCTTAAGGCGCGGACGCTCCTACGAGCAGTACTTC
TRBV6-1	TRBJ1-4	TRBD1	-	CASSEAIVGAGGVEKLFF	TGTGCCAGCAGTGAAGCGATCGTGGGAGCAGGGGGAGTTGAAAAACTGTTTTTT
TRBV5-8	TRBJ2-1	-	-	CASSFSAGKFF	TGTGCCAGCAGCTTTTCTGCGGGAAAGTTCTTC
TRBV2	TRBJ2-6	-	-	CASNPAGANVLTF	TGTGCCAGCAACCCCGCTGGGGCCAACGTCCTGACTTTC
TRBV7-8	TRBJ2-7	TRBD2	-	CASSLMSSGAYEQYF	TGTGCCAGCAGCTTAATGTCTAGCGGAGCCTACGAGCAGTACTTC
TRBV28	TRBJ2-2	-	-	CASSPEGGLVYTGELFF	TGTGCCAGCAGTCCTGAGGGCGGGCTCGTCTACACCGGGGAGCTGTTTTTT
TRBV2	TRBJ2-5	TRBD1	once	CASNLPGQEETQYF	TGTGCCAGCAATCTCCCGGGACAGGAAGAGACCCAGTACTTC
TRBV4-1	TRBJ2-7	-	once	CASSQGRHPSSYEQYF	TGCGCCAGCAGCCAAGGTCGCCATCCGAGCTCCTACGAGCAGTACTTC
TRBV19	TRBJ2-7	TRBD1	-	CASSTIGTGTYEQYF	TGTGCCAGTAGCACCATCGGGACAGGAACCTACGAGCAGTACTTC
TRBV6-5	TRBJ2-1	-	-	CASSYNIGTFEQFF	TGTGCCAGCAGTTATAATATCGGGACTTTTGAGCAGTTCTTC
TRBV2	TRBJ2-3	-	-	CASSELRTASTDTQYF	TGTGCCAGCAGTGAACTACGAACCGCTAGCACAGATACGCAGTATTTT
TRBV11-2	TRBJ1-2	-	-	CASSLVPQGDGYTF	TGTGCCAGCAGCTTAGTCCCCCAGGGAGATGGCTACACCTTC
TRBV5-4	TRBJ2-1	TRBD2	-	CASSPRTSGRDEQFF	TGTGCCAGCAGCCCACGGACTAGCGGGAGGGATGAGCAGTTCTTC
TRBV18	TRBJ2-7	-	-	CASSPPGQIYEQYF	TGTGCCAGCTCACCTCCGGGACAAATCTACGAGCAGTACTTC
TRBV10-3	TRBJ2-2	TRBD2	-	CAISLLAGGNTGELFF	TGTGCCATCAGCCTACTAGCGGGGGGTAACACCGGGGAGCTGTTTTTT
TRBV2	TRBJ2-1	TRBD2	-	CASHFREGVNEQFF	TGTGCCAGCCACTTTCGGGAGGGGGTCAATGAGCAGTTCTTC
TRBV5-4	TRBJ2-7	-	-	CASSLSGTYEQYF	TGTGCCAGCAGCTTGTCGGGGACCTACGAGCAGTACTTC
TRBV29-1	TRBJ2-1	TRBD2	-	CSVGLAGGYEQFF	TGCAGCGTGGGACTAGCGGGAGGGTATGAGCAGTTCTTC
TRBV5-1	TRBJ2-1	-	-	CASSLAPASHRFF	TGCGCCAGCAGCTTGGCCCCGGCATCCCACCGGTTCTTC
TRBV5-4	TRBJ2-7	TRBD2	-	CASSPPGLADSYEQYF	TGTGCCAGCAGCCCCCCGGGACTAGCGGACTCCTACGAGCAGTACTTC
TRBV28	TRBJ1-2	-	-	CASTRIPGLLGDGYTF	TGTGCCAGCACCAGAATCCCGGGACTCCTAGGGGATGGCTACACCTTC
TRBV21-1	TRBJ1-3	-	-	CASSKLRNTIYF	TGTGCCAGCAGCAAATTGCGAAACACCATATATTTT
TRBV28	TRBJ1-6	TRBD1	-	CAHGDPWDRDNSPLHF	TGTGCCCATGGGGACCCCTGGGACAGGGATAATTCACCCCTCCACTTT
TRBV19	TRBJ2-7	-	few	CATQGGFRSYEQYF	TGTGCCACTCAAGGGGGTTTCCGGTCCTACGAGCAGTACTTC
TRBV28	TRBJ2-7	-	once	CASRTTPGHFSYEQYF	TGTGCCAGCAGAACAACCCCGGGACATTTCTCCTACGAGCAGTACTTC
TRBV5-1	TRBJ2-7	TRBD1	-	CASSLLQGAYEQYF	TGCGCCAGCAGCTTGTTGCAGGGGGCCTACGAGCAGTACTTC
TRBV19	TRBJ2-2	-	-	CASSPDRNTGELFF	TGTGCCAGTAGCCCGGACAGGAACACCGGGGAGCTGTTTTTT
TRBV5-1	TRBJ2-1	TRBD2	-	CASSMGLAGGQYNEQFF	TGCGCCAGCAGCATGGGACTAGCGGGAGGGCAGTACAATGAGCAGTTCTTC
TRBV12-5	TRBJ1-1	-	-	CASAGYQNTEAFF	TGTGCTAGTGCAGGGTACCAGAACACTGAAGCTTTCTTT
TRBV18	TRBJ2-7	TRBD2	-	CASFSGPLAGRPEQYF	TGTGCCAGCTTTTCCGGCCCACTAGCGGGGCGGCCGGAGCAGTACTTC
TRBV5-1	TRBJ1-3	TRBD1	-	CASSLQGNSGNTIYF	TGCGCCAGCAGCTTACAGGGGAACTCTGGAAACACCATATATTTT
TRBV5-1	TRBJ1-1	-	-	CASSLEGGAVAEAFF	TGCGCCAGCAGCTTGGAAGGGGGTGCGGTCGCTGAAGCTTTCTTT
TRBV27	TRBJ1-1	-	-	CASSFFWGGTEAFF	TGTGCCAGCAGTTTCTTTTGGGGCGGCACTGAAGCTTTCTTT
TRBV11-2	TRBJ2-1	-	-	CASSLEVEGEQFF	TGTGCCAGCAGCTTAGAGGTCGAGGGTGAGCAGTTCTTC
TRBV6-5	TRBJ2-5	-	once	CASSSGRGWGETQYF	TGTGCCAGCAGTTCCGGCAGGGGCTGGGGAGAGACCCAGTACTTC
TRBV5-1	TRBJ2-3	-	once	CASSLFDSRTDTQYF	TGCGCCAGCAGCTTATTTGACTCCAGGACAGATACGCAGTATTTT
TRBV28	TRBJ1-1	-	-	CASSSIFTGNTEAFF	TGTGCCAGCAGTTCCATTTTTACGGGGAACACTGAAGCTTTCTTT
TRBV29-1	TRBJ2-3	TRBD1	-	CSVSGQGPTDTQYF	TGCAGCGTCTCGGGACAGGGACCCACAGATACGCAGTATTTT
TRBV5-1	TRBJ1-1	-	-	CASSLDGDYRNTEAFF	TGCGCCAGCAGCTTGGATGGGGACTACCGTAACACTGAAGCTTTCTTT
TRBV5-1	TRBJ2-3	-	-	CASSFNRPFTDTQYF	TGCGCCAGCAGCTTTAACAGGCCCTTCACAGATACGCAGTATTTT
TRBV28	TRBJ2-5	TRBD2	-	CASRTGTRKETQYF	TGTGCCAGCAGAACAGGGACTAGGAAAGAGACCCAGTACTTC
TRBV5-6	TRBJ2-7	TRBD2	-	CASSSLGLGEQYF	TGTGCCAGCAGCTCCCTGGGACTAGGCGAGCAGTACTTC
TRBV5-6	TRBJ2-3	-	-	CASSLRGMGTSTDTQYF	TGTGCCAGCAGCTTGAGGGGAATGGGGACTAGCACAGATACGCAGTATTTT
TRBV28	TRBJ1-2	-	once	CASSDQQDLPGHLYGYTF	TGTGCCAGCAGTGACCAACAAGACCTCCCGGGACACCTCTATGGCTACACCTTC
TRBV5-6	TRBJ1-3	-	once	CASSFREKGNTIYF	TGTGCCAGCAGCTTCAGGGAGAAAGGAAACACCATATATTTT
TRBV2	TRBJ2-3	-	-	CASRGAGGGGTDTQYF	TGTGCCAGCAGGGGGGCAGGCGGTGGCGGCACAGATACGCAGTATTTT
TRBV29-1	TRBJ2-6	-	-	CSVEVPPAGANVLTF	TGCAGCGTTGAAGTCCCACCAGCCGGGGCCAACGTCCTGACTTTC
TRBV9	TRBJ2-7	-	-	CASSVGGTAVYEQYF	TGTGCCAGCAGCGTAGGGGGGACGGCGGTCTACGAGCAGTACTTC
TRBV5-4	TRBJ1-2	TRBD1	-	CASSHRDRGSGGYTF	TGTGCCAGCAGCCACCGGGACAGGGGGTCAGGAGGCTACACCTTC
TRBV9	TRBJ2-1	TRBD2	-	CASSPRLAASSYNEQFF	TGTGCCAGCAGCCCGAGACTAGCGGCCAGCTCCTACAATGAGCAGTTCTTC
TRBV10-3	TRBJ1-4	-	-	CAISELRAFNEKLFF	TGTGCCATCAGTGAACTACGTGCATTTAATGAAAAACTGTTTTTT